This T cell receptor beta chain was recorded in a study of cytomegalovirus exposure and HLA in healthy donors. This CDR3 is built from 14 residues. CDR1 is SQVTM, CDR2 ANQGSEA, per germline. Comment on this clone: The junction differs from germline at one of its ends, possibly a read error.

This PCR relied on a set of 60 Vbeta primers and 13 Jbeta primers. Method: immunoSEQ multiplex PCR; TCRdb's copy keeps in-frame clones and lacks some. The data show approximately 180,000 clones, 10% to 15% seen once. Sequenced: PBMCs. This TCR was recovered from a man aged 50-60 years in good health and CMV-seropositive. This rearrangement joins TRBV29-1 to TRBJ2-7; 8 nucleotides match TRBD2. CDR3: CSAKHDRSSGLLIF. The CDR3 DNA is TGCAGCGCAAAACATGACCGGTCTAGCGGGCTGCTGATCTTC.